The next 11 T cell receptor beta chains were all read from a single sample in a study of T cell repertoires in cytomegalovirus infection. A single record per CDR3 protein comes from TCRdb applying MiXCR to the reads. Of some 700,000 distinct CDR3 sequences in the sample, about a third were seen once. The sample taken for sequencing was PBMCs. These receptor sequences come from a human donor in good health (CMV status not recorded). Some clones in this sample may be carry-over from other donors' samples.

This clonotype was observed a handful of times. CDR3: CASSLEGRRNTEAFF. The DNA for the CDR3 is TGTGCCAGCAGCTTGGAAGGCAGACGGAACACTGAAGCTTTCTTT. J is TRBJ1-1 and V is TRBV5-4; D unresolved. CDR3 length: 15 amino acids. The V gene's germline CDR1 is SGHNT and CDR2 YYREEE (reference sequence). With 0 bases removed from V and 1 base from J, the gap between germline ends came to 10 bases.

This chain links TRBV10-3 with TRBJ1-1; D might be TRBD1 (5 bases). The germline V gene has CDR1 ENHRY and CDR2 SYGVKD. This CDR3 is built from 14 residues. The germline V and J ends were trimmed by 0 bases and 7 bases, with 12 bases remaining between them. The CDR3 coding sequence is TGTGCCATCAGTGAGTCGGCAGGGAGGGATGAAGCTTTCTTT. Translated, it gives CAISESAGRDEAFF.

In this sample, this clonotype turned up a few times. This chain connects TRBV7-2 to TRBJ2-1; D remains ambiguous. The V and J ends lost 1 base and 15 bases respectively, with 13 bases between them. Germline lookup yields CDR1 SGHTA and CDR2 FQGNSA. The CDR3 is 12 amino acids. The CDR3 DNA follows: TGTGCCAGCAGCTTAGAGACCCCATTACCGTTCTTC. It specifies CASSLETPLPFF.

In this sample, this clonotype turned up a few times. The chain recombines TRBV12-3 or TRBV12-4 with TRBJ2-7; 7 nucleotides align to TRBD1. Unmatched junction bases numbered 6, after V lost 5 bases and J lost 5 bases. This CDR3 is built from 13 residues. The CDR3 DNA reads as TGTGCCAGCAGTCTCCGGACAGGCCACGAGCAGTACTTC. Translated, it gives CASSLRTGHEQYF.

The chain joins TRBV29-1 to TRBJ2-7, with 8 nucleotides matching TRBD2. The V gene's germline CDR1 is SQVTM and CDR2 ANQGSEA. The CDR3 has 13 residues. The V gene end was trimmed by 4 bases and the J gene end by 2 bases; junction bases not matched to a gene: 4. The CDR3 reads CSVVGGVAYEQYF. CDR3 nucleotides: TGCAGCGTTGTCGGGGGGGTCGCCTACGAGCAGTACTTC.

The chain couples TRBV5-1 to TRBJ1-2; no reliable D call. The CDR3 covers 14 residues. With 0 bases removed from V and 8 bases from J, the gap between germline ends came to 14 bases. Germline CDR1 and CDR2: SGHRS and YFSETQ. The CDR3 region is CASSLALMVGGYTF. The CDR3 coding sequence is TGCGCCAGCAGCTTGGCCTTAATGGTTGGGGGCTACACCTTC.

The chain recombines TRBV5-1 with TRBJ2-1; TRBD2 matches at 8 bases. The J segment lost 0 bases and the V segment lost 1 base, leaving 12 bases of the junction unmatched. The V gene's germline CDR1 is SGHRS and CDR2 YFSETQ. CDR3 length: 19 residues. The CDR3 region has the DNA TGCGCCAGCAGCTTGCGGGGGGGTTTTAAACCCTCCTCCTACAATGAGCAGTTCTTC. It codes for CASSLRGGFKPSSYNEQFF.

The rearrangement links TRBV11-2 to TRBJ1-1; 11 positions match TRBD1. Germline CDR1 reads SGHAT; CDR2 reads FQNNGV. CDR3 length equals 12 residues. The V and J ends lost 7 bases and 11 bases, in that order; junction bases with no gene match: 6. In DNA, the CDR3 is TGTGCCAGCAAAAGGACAGGGGGCTTGGCTTTCTTT. This gives the protein CASKRTGGLAFF. Full variable domain (remainder filled in from reference TRBV11-2 and TRBJ1-1): EAGVAQSPRYKIIEKRQSVAFWCNPISGHATLYWYQQILGQGPKLLIQFQNNGVVDDSQLPKDRFSAERLKGVDSTLKIQPAKLEDSAVYLCASKRTGGLAFFGQGTRLTVV.

This clonotype has more than one count but fewer than ten. This sequence joins TRBV7-6 and TRBJ2-7, with D perhaps matching TRBD1 (5 bases). The CDR3 has 12 residues. Trimming took 5 bases from V and 6 from J, leaving 11 bases between them. The germline V gene encodes CDR1 SGHVS and CDR2 FNYEAQ. The chain's CDR3 is CASSPRDSEQYF. DNA of the CDR3: TGTGCCAGCAGCCCCCGCGACAGCGAGCAGTACTTC.

At least ten counts were recorded for this clonotype. CDR3 DNA sequence: TGTGCCAGCAGCCCAGGGGTTAGTGTAGTGAACACTGAAGCTTTCTTT. This translates into CASSPGVSVVNTEAFF. J is TRBJ1-1 and V is TRBV7-8; D may be TRBD1 (6 bases). The germline V gene encodes CDR1 SGHVS and CDR2 FQNEAQ. The ends were cut back, 5 bases at V and 0 bases at J, with 16 bases in the middle. The CDR3 extends over 16 amino acids.

This clonotype was detected only a few times. As DNA, the CDR3 is TGTGCCAGCAGCCAAAGTGACAGCTCCTACGAGCAGTACTTC. Translating it yields CASSQSDSSYEQYF. J is TRBJ2-7 and V is TRBV4-2; the D gene is possibly TRBD1 (5 bases). This CDR3 spans 14 amino acids. Germline V gene sequence: CDR1 LGHNA, CDR2 YNFKEQ. V shed 2 bases and J shed 0 bases, with 8 bases lying between them.